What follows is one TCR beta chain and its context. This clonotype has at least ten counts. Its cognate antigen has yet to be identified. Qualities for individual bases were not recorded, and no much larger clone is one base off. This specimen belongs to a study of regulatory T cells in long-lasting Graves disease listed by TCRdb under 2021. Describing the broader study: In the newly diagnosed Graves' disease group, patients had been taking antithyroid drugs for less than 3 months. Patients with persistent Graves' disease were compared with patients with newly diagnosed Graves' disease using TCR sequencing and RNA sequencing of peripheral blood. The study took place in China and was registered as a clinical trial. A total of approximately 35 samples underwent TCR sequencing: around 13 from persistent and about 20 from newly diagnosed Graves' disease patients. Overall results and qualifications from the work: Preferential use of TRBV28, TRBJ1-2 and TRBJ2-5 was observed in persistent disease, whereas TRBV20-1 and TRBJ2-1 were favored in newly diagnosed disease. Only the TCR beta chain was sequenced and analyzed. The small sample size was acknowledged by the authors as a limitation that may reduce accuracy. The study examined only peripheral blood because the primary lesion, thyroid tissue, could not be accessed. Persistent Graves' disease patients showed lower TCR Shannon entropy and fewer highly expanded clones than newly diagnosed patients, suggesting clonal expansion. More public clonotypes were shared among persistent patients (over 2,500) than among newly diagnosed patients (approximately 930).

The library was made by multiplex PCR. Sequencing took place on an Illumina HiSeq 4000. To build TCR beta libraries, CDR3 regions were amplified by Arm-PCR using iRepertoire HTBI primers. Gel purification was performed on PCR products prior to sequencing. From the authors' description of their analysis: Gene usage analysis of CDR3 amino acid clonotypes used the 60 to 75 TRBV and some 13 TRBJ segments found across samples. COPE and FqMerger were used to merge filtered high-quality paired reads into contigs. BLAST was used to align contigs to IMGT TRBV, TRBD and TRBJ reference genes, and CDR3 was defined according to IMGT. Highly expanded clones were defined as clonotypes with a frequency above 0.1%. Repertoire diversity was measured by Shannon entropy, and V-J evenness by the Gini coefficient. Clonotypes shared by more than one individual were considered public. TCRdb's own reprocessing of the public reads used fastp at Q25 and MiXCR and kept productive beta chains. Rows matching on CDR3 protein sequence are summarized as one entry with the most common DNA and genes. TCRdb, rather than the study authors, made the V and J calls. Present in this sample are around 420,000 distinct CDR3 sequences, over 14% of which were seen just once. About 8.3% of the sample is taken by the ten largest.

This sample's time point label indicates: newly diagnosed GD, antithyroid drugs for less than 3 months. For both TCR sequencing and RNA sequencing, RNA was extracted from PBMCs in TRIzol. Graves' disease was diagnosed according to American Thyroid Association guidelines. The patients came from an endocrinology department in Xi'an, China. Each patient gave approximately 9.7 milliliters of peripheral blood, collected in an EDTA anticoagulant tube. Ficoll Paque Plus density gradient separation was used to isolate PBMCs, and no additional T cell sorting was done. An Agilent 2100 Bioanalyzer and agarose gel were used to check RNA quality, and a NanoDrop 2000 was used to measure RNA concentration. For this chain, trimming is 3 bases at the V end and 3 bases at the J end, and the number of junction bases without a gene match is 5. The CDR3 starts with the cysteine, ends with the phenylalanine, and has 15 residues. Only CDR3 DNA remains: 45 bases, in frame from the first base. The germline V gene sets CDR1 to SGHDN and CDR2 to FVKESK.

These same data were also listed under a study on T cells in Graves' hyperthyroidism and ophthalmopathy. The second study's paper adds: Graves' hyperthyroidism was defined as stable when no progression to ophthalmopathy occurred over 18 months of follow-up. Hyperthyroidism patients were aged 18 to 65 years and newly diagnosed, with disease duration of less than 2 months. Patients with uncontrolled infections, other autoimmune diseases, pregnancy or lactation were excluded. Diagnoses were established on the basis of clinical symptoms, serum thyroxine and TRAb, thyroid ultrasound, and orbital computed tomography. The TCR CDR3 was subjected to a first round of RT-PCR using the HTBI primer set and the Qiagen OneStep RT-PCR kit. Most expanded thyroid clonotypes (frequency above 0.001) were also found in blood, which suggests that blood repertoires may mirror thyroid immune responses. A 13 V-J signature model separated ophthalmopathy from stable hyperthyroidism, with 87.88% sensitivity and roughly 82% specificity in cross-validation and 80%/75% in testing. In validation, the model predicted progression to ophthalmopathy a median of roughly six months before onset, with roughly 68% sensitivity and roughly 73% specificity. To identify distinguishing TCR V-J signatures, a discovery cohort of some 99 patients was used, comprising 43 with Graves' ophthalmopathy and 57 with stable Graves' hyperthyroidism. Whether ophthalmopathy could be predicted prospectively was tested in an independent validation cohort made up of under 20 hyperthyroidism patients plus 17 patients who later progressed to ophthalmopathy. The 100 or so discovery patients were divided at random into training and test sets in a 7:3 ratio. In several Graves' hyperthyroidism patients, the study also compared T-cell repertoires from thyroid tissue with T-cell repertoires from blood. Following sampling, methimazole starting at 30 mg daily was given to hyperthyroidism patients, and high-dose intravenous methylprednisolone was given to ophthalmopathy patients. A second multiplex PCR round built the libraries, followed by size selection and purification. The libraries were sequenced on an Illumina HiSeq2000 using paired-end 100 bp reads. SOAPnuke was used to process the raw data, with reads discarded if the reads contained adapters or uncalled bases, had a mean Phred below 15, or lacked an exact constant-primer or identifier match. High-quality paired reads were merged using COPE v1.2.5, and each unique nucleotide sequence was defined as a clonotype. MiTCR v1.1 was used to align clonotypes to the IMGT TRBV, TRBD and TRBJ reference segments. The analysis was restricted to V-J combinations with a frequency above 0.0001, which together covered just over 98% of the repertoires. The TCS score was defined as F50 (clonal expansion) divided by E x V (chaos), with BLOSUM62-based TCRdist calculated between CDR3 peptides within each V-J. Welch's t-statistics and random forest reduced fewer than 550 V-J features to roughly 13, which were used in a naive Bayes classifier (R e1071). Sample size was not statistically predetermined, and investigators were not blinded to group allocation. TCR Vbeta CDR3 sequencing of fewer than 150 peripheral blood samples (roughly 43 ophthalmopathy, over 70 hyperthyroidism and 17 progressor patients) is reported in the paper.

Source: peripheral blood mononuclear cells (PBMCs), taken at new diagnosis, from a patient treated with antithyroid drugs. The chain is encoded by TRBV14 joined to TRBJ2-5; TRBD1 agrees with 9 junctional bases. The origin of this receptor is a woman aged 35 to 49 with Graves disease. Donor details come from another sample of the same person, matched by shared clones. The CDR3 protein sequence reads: CASSHGTGYEETQYF. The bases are TGTGCCAGCAGCCACGGGACAGGGTACGAAGAGACCCAGTACTTC.